This TCR beta chain derives from a study of T cell changes during pregnancy in multiple sclerosis. Assay: immunoSEQ multiplex PCR; the TCRdb copy retains only in-frame clones and omits some. This table holds about 86,000 clones, 91% found once. Trimming pared 5 bases from V and 1 base from J, leaving 12 bases between. From germline, CDR1 is SGHRS and CDR2 YFSETQ. This CDR3 comprises 14 residues. This clone has just one count. This clonotype originated in a female donor in good health, enrolled as a control in a pregnancy study. This specimen consisted of peripheral blood, obtained in the first trimester of pregnancy. This chain connects TRBV5-1 to TRBJ1-1; no reliable D call. CDR3: CASRLQASNTEAFF. The CDR3 region has the DNA TGCGCCAGCAGGCTCCAGGCCTCGAACACTGAAGCTTTCTTT. Together with reference TRBV5-1 and TRBJ1-1, the CDR3 gives the full variable domain: KAGVTQTPRYLIKTRGQQVTLSCSPISGHRSVSWYQQTPGQGLQFLFEYFSETQRNKGNFPGRFSGRQFSNSRSEMNVSTLELGDSALYLCASRLQASNTEAFFGQGTRLTVV.